This TCR beta chain was identified during a study of T cell responses to AZD1222 COVID-19 vaccine. Study-wide background: Some second doses came at about 4 weeks and others at about 12 weeks; these were pooled.

This table comes from immunoSEQ multiplex PCR, and its TCRdb copy is limited to in-frame clones, with some not included. The sample comprises approximately 160,000 clones, 90% of which are singletons, and about 1.6% rests with the top ten. On this clone: Its antigen remains unidentified.

V lost 2 bases, J lost 7 bases, and 6 bases lay in between. This CDR3 contains 12 residues. Germline CDR1 SGHTA, CDR2 FQGNSA. Study findings and constraints: The reported proportion of spike-specific TCRs targeting unmutated variant regions was nearly half. Seropositivity was recorded at baseline in only 6 or 7 AZD1222 recipients. Donors were mostly white British, more females; clonal diversity possibly underestimated.

V gene TRBV7-2 combines with J gene TRBJ1-3; D ambiguous. The input for sequencing was peripheral blood, taken on day 0 of AZD1222 vaccination. The clonotype comes from an adult in good health. CDR3 sequence: CASSLTRNTIYF. In DNA, the CDR3 is TGTGCCAGCAGCTTAACAAGGAACACCATATATTTT.